The 11 T cell receptor beta chains below come from one sample, sequenced in a study of blood T cell repertoires in COVID-19. Sequencing was performed with immunoSEQ multiplex PCR; in TCRdb, only in-frame clones are kept and a portion is missing. The sample has 250,000 to 300,000 clones; approximately 91% are singletons. Material: peripheral blood. The receptor set was obtained from a woman aged 60-70 years with acute or convalescent COVID-19.

This chain connects TRBV2 to TRBJ2-3, with 12 bases that match TRBD2. V was pared by 7 bases and J by 0 bases, with 8 bases of the junction left unmatched. This CDR3 spans 17 amino acids. The V gene's germline CDR1 is SNHLY and CDR2 FYNNEI. CDR3 sequence: CASTGLAGIPSTDTQYF. CDR3 bases: TGTGCCAGCACGGGACTAGCGGGTATACCTAGCACAGATACGCAGTATTTT. The full variable domain, rest sourced from reference TRBV2 and TRBJ2-3, is EPEVTQTPSHQVTQMGQEVILRCVPISNHLYFYWYRQILGQKVEFLVSFYNNEISEKSEIFDDQFSVERPDGSNFTLKIRSTKLEDSAMYFCASTGLAGIPSTDTQYFGPGTRLTVL.

This chain joins TRBV28 and TRBJ1-6; a possible D gene is TRBD1 (5 bases). V was pared by 6 bases and J by 5 bases, with 17 bases between. The CDR3 contains 16 residues. Per the germline V gene, CDR1 is MDHEN and CDR2 is SYDVKM. The CDR3 loop is CASSPRSGQNNSPLHF. CDR3 coding DNA: TGTGCCAGCAGCCCCCGGTCAGGACAAAATAATTCACCCCTCCACTTT.

This clone was seen just once. The rearrangement joins TRBV6-5 to TRBJ1-6; D gene uncertain. Trimming shortened V by 3 bases and J by 3 bases, and 6 bases separated the two germline ends. This CDR3 spans 14 amino acids. Germline lookup yields CDR1 MNHEY and CDR2 SVGAGI. The CDR3 DNA sequence: TGTGCCAGCAGTTATGGAGTCTATAATTCACCCCTCCACTTT. Translated: CASSYGVYNSPLHF.

The V and J genes are TRBV28 and TRBJ2-1, with 9 bases that match TRBD1. V was clipped by 10 bases and J by 6 bases; unmatched bases: 7. Germline V CDR1 and CDR2: MDHEN, SYDVKM. The CDR3 spans 13 residues. As DNA, the CDR3 is TGTGCCATACAACAGGGGGCCGCCAATGAGCAGTTCTTC. This sequence encodes CAIQQGAANEQFF.

This rearrangement joins TRBV6-2 or TRBV6-3 to TRBJ2-7; 9 bases align to TRBD1. The CDR3 runs 17 residues. The J segment lost 0 bases and the V segment lost 5 bases, leaving 11 bases of the junction unmatched. Germline V gene data show CDR1 as MNHEY and CDR2 as SVGEGT. CDR3 DNA: TGTGCCAGCAGTCCCGGGACAGGGCGCGAGGCCTCCTACGAGCAGTACTTC. Protein sequence: CASSPGTGREASYEQYF.

J is TRBJ1-2 and V is TRBV6-5; tentatively, D is TRBD1 (6 bases). The germline V gene has CDR1 MNHEY and CDR2 SVGAGI. With 0 bases removed from V and 4 bases from J, the gap between germline ends came to 9 bases. The CDR3 totals 14 residues. CDR3: CASSYSLQGYGYTF. DNA for the CDR3: TGTGCCAGCAGTTACTCTTTACAGGGCTATGGCTACACCTTC.

This chain links TRBV6-2 or TRBV6-3 with TRBJ1-1; TRBD1 agrees at 7 bases. CDR1 and CDR2 from the germline V gene are MNHEY and SVGEGT. This CDR3 spans 16 amino acids. J lost 4 bases, V lost 2 bases, and 10 bases had no gene match. Here the CDR3 DNA reads TGTGCCAGCAGTTACCAGATAAGGACAGGCGGCACTGAAGCTTTCTTT. Its protein is CASSYQIRTGGTEAFF.

The genes are TRBV11-2 and TRBJ2-7, with a tentative D call TRBD1 (6 bases). V shed 5 bases and J shed 1 base, with 9 bases lying between them. The V gene's germline CDR1 is SGHAT and CDR2 FQNNGV. The CDR3 is 13 amino acids. The CDR3 coding sequence is TGTGCCAGCAGCGTAGGACAGTCCTACGAGCAGTACTTC. It codes for CASSVGQSYEQYF.

J is TRBJ1-3 and V is TRBV6-5, with 7 bases that match TRBD1. Germline loops: CDR1 MNHEY, CDR2 SVGAGI. The CDR3 extends over 13 amino acids. Trimming removed 4 bases from V and 4 bases from J; junction bases left unmatched: 1. The CDR3 here is CASSLDRGNTIYF. The CDR3 coding sequence is TGTGCCAGCAGTTTGGACAGGGGAAACACCATATATTTT.

In this sample, this clone turned up once. The chain is built from TRBV19 and TRBJ2-5, with D perhaps TRBD2 (7 bases). The CDR3 is 13 amino acids. Per germline, CDR1 LNHDA and CDR2 SQIVND (reference sequence). Trimming shortened V by 3 bases and J by 7 bases, and 12 bases separated the two germline ends. CDR3 nucleotide sequence: TGTGCCAGTAGTATGGGGGGGGCAGTGACCCAGTACTTC. Translated: CASSMGGAVTQYF.

The rearrangement uses TRBV7-3 and TRBJ1-1; 7 bases match TRBD1. CDR1 and CDR2 from the germline V gene are SGHTA and FQGTGA. This CDR3 has 13 residues. V dropped 4 bases and J dropped 5; count of bases not matched to a gene: 4. The CDR3 spells CASSSGGITEAFF. In DNA form, the CDR3 reads TGTGCCAGCAGCTCAGGGGGTATAACTGAAGCTTTCTTT. The full variable domain, in which reference TRBV7-3 and TRBJ1-1 provide the parts outside the CDR3, is GAGVSQTPSNKVTEKGKYVELRCDPISGHTALYWYRQSLGQGPEFLIYFQGTGAADDSGLPNDRFFAVRPEGSVSTLKIQRTERGDSAVYLCASSSGGITEAFFGQGTRLTVV.